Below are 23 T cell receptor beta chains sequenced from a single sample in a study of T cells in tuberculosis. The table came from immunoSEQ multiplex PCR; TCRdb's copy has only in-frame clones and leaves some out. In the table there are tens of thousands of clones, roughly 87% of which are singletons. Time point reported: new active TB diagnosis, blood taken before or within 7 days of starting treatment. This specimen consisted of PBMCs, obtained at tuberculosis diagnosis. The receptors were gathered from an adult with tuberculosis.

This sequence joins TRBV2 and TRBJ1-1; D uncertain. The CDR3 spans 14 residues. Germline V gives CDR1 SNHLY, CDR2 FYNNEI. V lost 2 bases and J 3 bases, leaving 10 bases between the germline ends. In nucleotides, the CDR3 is TGTGCCAGCAGTGAAATAACCGGGGACACTGAAGCTTTCTTT. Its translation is CASSEITGDTEAFF.

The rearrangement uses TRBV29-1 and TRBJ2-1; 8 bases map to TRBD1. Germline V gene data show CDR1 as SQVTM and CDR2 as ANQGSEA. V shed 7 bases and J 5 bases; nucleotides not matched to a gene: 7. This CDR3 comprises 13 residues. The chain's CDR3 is CSGGGQGDNEQFF. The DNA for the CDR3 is TGCAGCGGGGGCGGACAGGGCGACAATGAGCAGTTCTTC.

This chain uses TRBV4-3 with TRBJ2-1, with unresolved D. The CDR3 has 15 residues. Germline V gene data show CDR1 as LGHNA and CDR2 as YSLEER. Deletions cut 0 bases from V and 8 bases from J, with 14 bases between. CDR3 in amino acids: CASSQDLWIADEQFF. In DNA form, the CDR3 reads TGCGCCAGCAGCCAAGACCTGTGGATTGCGGATGAGCAGTTCTTC.

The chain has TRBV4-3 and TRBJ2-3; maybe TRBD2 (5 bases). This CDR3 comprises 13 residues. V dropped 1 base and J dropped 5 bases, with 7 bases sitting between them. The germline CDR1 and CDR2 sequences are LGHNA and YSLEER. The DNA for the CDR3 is TGCGCCAGCAGCCAAGCCCGGGGAGATACGCAGTATTTT. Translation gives CASSQARGDTQYF.

The CDR3 region has the DNA TGCGCCAGCAGCCCGGACAGGGCCAAAAACATTCAGTACTTC. Translation gives CASSPDRAKNIQYF. The chain recombines TRBV5-1 with TRBJ2-4, with 7 bases identical to TRBD1. Germline CDR1 is SGHRS and CDR2 is YFSETQ. The CDR3 sequence is 14 residues long. The V segment lost 4 bases and the J segment 1 base; nucleotides outside the gene matches: 2.

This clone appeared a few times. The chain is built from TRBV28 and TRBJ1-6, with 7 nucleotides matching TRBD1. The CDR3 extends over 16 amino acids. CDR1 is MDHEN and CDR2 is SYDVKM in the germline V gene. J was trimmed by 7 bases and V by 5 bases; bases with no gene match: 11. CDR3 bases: TGTGCCAGCAGTACTTGGGCGACAGGGCTCAATTCACCCCTCCACTTT. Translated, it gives CASSTWATGLNSPLHF.

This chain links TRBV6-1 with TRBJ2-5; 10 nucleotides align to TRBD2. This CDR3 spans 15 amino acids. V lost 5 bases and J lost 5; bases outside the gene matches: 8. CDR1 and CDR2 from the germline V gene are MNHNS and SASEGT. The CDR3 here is CASSSGSGRAETQYF. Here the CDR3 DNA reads TGTGCCAGCAGTTCGGGGAGCGGGAGGGCGGAGACCCAGTACTTC.

The CDR3 loop reads CASRIGLASTDTQYF. The CDR3 nucleotides are TGTGCCAGTCGTATAGGACTTGCTAGCACAGATACGCAGTATTTT. This chain uses TRBV9 with TRBJ2-3, with a weak D call TRBD2 (5 bases). The CDR3 spans 15 residues. Germline values: CDR1 SGDLS, CDR2 YYNGEE. The V and J ends lost 8 bases and 0 bases respectively, with 16 bases between them.

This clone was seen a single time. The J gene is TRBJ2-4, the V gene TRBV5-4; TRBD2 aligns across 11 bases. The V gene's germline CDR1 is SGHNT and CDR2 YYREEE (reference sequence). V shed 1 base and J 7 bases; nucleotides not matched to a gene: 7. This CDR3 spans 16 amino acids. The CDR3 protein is CASSLTSGGPGNIQYF. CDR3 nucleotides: TGTGCCAGCAGCTTGACTAGCGGGGGCCCCGGCAACATTCAGTACTTC.

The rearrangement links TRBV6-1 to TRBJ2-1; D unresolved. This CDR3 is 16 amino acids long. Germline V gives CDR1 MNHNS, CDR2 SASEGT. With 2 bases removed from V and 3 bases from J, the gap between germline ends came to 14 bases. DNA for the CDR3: TGTGCCAGCAGTGAACAAGCACTGTACCTCTACAATGAGCAGTTCTTC. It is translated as CASSEQALYLYNEQFF.

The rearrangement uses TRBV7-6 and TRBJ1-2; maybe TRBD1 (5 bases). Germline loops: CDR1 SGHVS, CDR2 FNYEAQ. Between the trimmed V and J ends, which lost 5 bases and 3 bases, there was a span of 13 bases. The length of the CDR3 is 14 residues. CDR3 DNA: TGTGCCAGCAGCAGTGCGAAAGGGGACTATGGCTACACCTTC. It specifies CASSSAKGDYGYTF.

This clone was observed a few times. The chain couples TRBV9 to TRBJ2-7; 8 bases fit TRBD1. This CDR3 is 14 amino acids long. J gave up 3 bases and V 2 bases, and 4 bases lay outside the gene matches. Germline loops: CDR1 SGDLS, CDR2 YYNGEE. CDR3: CASSVGQGNYEQYF. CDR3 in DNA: TGTGCCAGCAGCGTCGGACAGGGAAACTACGAGCAGTACTTC.

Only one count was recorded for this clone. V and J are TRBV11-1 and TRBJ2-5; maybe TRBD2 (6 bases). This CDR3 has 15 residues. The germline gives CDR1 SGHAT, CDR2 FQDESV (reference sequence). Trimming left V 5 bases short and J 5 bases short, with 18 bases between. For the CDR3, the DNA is TGTGCCAGCAGCGACCGGGACTCCGGCGGGGAGACCCAGTACTTC. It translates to CASSDRDSGGETQYF.

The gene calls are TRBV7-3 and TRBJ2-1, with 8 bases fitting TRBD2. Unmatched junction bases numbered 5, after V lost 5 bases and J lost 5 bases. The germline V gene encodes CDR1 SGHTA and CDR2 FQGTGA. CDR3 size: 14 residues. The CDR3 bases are TGTGCCAGCAGCCGAGGACTAGCCAACAATGAGCAGTTCTTC. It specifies CASSRGLANNEQFF. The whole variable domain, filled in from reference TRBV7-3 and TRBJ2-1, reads GAGVSQTPSNKVTEKGKYVELRCDPISGHTALYWYRQSLGQGPEFLIYFQGTGAADDSGLPNDRFFAVRPEGSVSTLKIQRTERGDSAVYLCASSRGLANNEQFFGPGTRLTVL.

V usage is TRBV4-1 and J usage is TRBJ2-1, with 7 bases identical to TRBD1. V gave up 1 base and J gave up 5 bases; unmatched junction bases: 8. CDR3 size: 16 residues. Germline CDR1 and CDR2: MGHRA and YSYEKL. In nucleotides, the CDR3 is TGCGCCAGCAGCCAAGTGGGACAGTGGATCGACAATGAGCAGTTCTTC. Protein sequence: CASSQVGQWIDNEQFF.

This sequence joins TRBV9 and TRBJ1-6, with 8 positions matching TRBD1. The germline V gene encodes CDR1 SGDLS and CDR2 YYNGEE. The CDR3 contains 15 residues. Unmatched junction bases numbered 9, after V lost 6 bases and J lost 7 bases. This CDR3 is CASTISGTGNSPLHF. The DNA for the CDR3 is TGTGCCAGCACCATTTCCGGGACAGGAAATTCACCCCTCCACTTT.

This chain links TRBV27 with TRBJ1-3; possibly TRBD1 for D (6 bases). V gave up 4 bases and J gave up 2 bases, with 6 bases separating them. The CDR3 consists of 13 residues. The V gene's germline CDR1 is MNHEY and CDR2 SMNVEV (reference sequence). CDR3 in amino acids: CASSSGAGNTIYF. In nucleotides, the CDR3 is TGTGCCAGCAGTTCAGGGGCTGGAAACACCATATATTTT.

CDR3 sequence: CAIQGVPNAEAFF. The CDR3 region has the DNA TGTGCCATCCAGGGGGTACCAAACGCTGAAGCTTTCTTT. This chain links TRBV5-4 with TRBJ1-1; 7 bases are a match to TRBD1. This CDR3 has 13 amino acids. CDR1 and CDR2 (germline): SGHNT, YYREEE (reference sequence). J was trimmed by 6 bases and V by 9 bases; bases with no gene match: 11. Complete variable domain (other parts from reference TRBV5-4 and TRBJ1-1): ETGVTQSPTHLIKTRGQQVTLRCSSQSGHNTVSWYQQALGQGPQFIFQYYREEENGRGNFPPRFSGLQFPNYSSELNVNALELDDSALYLCAIQGVPNAEAFFGQGTRLTVV.

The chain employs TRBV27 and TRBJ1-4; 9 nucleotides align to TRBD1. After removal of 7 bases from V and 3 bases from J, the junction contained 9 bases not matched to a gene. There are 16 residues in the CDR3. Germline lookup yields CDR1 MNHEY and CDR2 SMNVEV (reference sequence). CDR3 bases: TGTGCCAGCAAACTACAGGGGGCAGTAGCTAATGAAAAACTGTTTTTT. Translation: CASKLQGAVANEKLFF.

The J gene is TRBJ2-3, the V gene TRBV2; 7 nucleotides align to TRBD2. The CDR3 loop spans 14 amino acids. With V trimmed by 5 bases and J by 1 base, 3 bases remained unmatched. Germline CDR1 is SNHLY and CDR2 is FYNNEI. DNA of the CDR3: TGTGCCAGCAGTACTAGCGCCGGCACAGATACGCAGTATTTT. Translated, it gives CASSTSAGTDTQYF.

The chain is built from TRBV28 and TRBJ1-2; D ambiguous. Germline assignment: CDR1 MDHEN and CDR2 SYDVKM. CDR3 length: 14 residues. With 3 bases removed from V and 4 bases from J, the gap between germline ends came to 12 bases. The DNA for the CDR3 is TGTGCCAGCAGTTTCGAGAACTTTGGCTATGGCTACACCTTC. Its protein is CASSFENFGYGYTF.

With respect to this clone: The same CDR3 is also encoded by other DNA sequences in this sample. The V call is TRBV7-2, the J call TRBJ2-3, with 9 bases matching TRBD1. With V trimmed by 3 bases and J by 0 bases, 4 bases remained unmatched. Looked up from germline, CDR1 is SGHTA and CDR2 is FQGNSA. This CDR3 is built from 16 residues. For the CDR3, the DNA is TGTGCCAGCAGCTTGGGGACAGGGTATAGCACAGATACGCAGTATTTT. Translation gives CASSLGTGYSTDTQYF.

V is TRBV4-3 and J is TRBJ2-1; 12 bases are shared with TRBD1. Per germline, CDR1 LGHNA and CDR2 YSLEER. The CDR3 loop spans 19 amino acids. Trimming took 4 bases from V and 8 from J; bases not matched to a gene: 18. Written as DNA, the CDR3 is TGCGCCAGCAGCCCCCTAAAGTTCCGGGGGACAGGGGGCGAAGATGAGCAGTTCTTC. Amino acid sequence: CASSPLKFRGTGGEDEQFF.